This T cell receptor (beta chain) emerged from a study of cytomegalovirus exposure and HLA in healthy donors. Looking at the study overall: One earlier analysis, a look at 180 million or so T cells, found about 100 million unique TCR beta sequences.

Amplification used 60 Vbeta primers and 13 Jbeta primers. Measured with immunoSEQ multiplex PCR; TCRdb has only the in-frame clones, and not every one. The data hold roughly 180,000 clones, with approximately 81% observed a single time. In this sample, this clone turned up once. What it recognizes is unknown. The germline V gene encodes CDR1 SGHRS and CDR2 YFSETQ. The CDR3 is 14 amino acids. Study observations and caveats: Reportedly, cytomegalovirus status was diagnosed with high sensitivity and specificity. Productive rates of about 90% or about 30% were seen for most TCR beta V segments in an earlier analysis.

Source material: PBMCs. This chain links TRBV5-1 with TRBJ2-5; TRBD1 matches 8 bases. The end of the DNA is better explained by TRBJ2-7, so the J call may be wrong. The sequence was collected from a woman aged 18-35 years in good health and CMV-seropositive. CDR3: CASSSRDRFYEQYF. CDR3 bases: TGCGCCAGCAGCTCCCGGGACAGGTTCTACGAGCAGTACTTC.